These 2 T cell receptor beta chains originate from one sample sequenced in a study of cytomegalovirus exposure and HLA in healthy donors. Both 60 Vbeta primers and 13 Jbeta primers went into the PCR. Some clones are missing from TCRdb's copy, which holds only in-frame ones; the method was immunoSEQ multiplex PCR. Of some 130,000 clones listed, nearly 80% are singletons. The sequenced material came from PBMCs. All receptors derive from a man aged 25-45 years in good health and CMV-seronegative.

The V gene is TRBV7-2, the J gene TRBJ2-1; D may be TRBD2 (6 bases). The CDR3 spans 16 residues. Germline V gives CDR1 SGHTA, CDR2 FQGNSA. V shed 4 bases and J shed 8 bases, with 21 bases lying between them. The CDR3 coding sequence is TGTGCCAGCAGCTCCTCCGGGACTCGTACTTCGCATGAGCAGTTCTTC. Its protein is CASSSSGTRTSHEQFF.

The chain carries TRBV7-9 and TRBJ2-3, with 10 bases that match TRBD2. The CDR3 length is 13 residues. V lost 11 bases and J lost 6; bases outside the gene matches: 8. Germline V gene sequence: CDR1 SEHNR, CDR2 FQNEAQ (reference sequence). CDR3 region: CASGSSGSDTQYF. DNA for the CDR3: TGTGCCTCGGGATCTAGCGGGAGTGATACGCAGTATTTT.